This T cell receptor (beta chain) originates from a study of blood T cells in healthy people across ages. Overall study findings and caveats: A roughly linear fall in TCR beta diversity per million T cells was seen with increasing age.

Germline-derived CDR1 and CDR2 are SGHTA and FQGNSA. V gave up 5 bases and J gave up 2 bases, with 19 bases separating them. The CDR3 has 16 amino acids. A remark on this clonotype: Its cognate antigen is unknown.

The second PCR ran about 6 to 12 cycles with a sample-barcoded 5' primer and J-beta primers. MiXCR, run by TCRdb on the 5' RACE reads, gives a single entry per CDR3 protein. This sample has about 780,000 distinct CDR3 sequences; around 50% occur once, and the top ten carry around 18%. This receptor was taken from a man older than 75 in good health. The chain employs TRBV7-2 and TRBJ2-7; D is ambiguous. The sample was blood. The CDR3 DNA sequence: TGTGCCAGCAGCATGGGCCAGGAAACCTCCACCTACGAGCAGTACTTC. Translation gives CASSMGQETSTYEQYF.